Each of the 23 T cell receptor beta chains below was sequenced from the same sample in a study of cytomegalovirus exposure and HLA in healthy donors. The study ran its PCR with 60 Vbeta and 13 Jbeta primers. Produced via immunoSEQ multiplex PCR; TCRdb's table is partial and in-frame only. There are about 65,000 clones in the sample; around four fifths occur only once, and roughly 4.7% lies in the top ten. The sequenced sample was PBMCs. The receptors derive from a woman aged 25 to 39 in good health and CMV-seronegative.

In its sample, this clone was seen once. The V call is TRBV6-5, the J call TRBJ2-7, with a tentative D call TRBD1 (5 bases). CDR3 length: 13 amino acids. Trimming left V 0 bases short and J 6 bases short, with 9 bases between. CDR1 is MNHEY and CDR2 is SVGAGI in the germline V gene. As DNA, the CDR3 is TGTGCCAGCAGTTACTCTCAGGGCGGCGAGCAGTACTTC. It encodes CASSYSQGGEQYF.

The CDR3 protein is CASSPGMANYGYTF. The CDR3 DNA is TGTGCCAGCAGCCCGGGTATGGCTAACTATGGCTACACCTTC. The rearrangement joins TRBV28 to TRBJ1-2; D gene uncertain. Per germline, CDR1 MDHEN and CDR2 SYDVKM. This CDR3 has 14 residues. Trimming removed 6 bases at V and 0 bases at J, with 11 bases between.

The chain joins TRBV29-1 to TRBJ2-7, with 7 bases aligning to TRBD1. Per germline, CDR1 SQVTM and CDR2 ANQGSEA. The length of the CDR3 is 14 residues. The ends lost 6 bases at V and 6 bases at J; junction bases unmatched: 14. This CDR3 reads CSVRKGQALGEQYF. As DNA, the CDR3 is TGCAGCGTAAGGAAAGGACAGGCATTAGGCGAGCAGTACTTC.

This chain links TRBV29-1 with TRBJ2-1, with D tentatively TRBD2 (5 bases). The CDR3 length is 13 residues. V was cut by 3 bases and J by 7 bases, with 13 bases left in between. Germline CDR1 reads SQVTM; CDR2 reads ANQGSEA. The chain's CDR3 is CSVDVTTGNEQFF. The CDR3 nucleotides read TGCAGCGTTGATGTCACCACGGGGAATGAGCAGTTCTTC.

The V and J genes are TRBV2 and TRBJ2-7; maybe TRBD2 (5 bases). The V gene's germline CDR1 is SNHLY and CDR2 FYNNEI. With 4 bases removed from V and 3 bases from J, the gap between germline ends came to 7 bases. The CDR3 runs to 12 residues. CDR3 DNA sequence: TGTGCCAGCAGTGTACGGGGCTACGAGCAGTACTTC. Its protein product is CASSVRGYEQYF.

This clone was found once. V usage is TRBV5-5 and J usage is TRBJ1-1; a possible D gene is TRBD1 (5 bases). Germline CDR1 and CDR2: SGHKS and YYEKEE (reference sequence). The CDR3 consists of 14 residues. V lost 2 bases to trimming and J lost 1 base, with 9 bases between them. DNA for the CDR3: TGTGCCAGCAGCTTAGGGGATAAGAACACTGAAGCTTTCTTT. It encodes CASSLGDKNTEAFF.

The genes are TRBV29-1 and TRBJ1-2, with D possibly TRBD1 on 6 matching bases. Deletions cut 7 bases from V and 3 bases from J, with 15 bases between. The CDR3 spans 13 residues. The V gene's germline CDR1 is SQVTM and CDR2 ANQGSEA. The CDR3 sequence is CSASRGLDYGYTF. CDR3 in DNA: TGCAGCGCATCCAGGGGCCTCGACTATGGCTACACCTTC.

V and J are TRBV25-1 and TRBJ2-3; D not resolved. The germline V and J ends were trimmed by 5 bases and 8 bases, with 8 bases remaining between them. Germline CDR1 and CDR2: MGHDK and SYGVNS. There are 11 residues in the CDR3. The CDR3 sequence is CASSYLGTQYF. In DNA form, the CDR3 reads TGTGCCAGCAGTTACCTAGGTACGCAGTATTTT. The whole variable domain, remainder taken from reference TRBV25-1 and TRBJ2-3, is EADIYQTPRYLVIGTGKKITLECSQTMGHDKMYWYQQDPGMELHLIHYSYGVNSTEKGDLSSESTVSRIRTEHFPLTLESARPSHTSQYLCASSYLGTQYFGPGTRLTVL.

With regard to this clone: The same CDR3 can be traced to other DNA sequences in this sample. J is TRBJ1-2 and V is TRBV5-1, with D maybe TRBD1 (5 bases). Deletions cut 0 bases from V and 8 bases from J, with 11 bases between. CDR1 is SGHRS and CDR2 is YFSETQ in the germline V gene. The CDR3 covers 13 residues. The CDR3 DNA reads TGCGCCAGCAGCTTGGGTGGAGGGGACGGCTACACCTTC. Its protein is CASSLGGGDGYTF.

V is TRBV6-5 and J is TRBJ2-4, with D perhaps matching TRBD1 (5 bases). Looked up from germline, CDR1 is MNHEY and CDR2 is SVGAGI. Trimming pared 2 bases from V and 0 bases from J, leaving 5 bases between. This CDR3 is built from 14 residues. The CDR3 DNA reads TGTGCCAGCAGTTACCAGGGAGCCAAAAACATTCAGTACTTC. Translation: CASSYQGAKNIQYF.

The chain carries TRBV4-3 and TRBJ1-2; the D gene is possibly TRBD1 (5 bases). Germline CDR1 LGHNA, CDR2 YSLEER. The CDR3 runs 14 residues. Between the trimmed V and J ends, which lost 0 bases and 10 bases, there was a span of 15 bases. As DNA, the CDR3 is TGCGCCAGCAGCCAAGATCAGGGCAGGGCAGTCTACACCTTC. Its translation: CASSQDQGRAVYTF.

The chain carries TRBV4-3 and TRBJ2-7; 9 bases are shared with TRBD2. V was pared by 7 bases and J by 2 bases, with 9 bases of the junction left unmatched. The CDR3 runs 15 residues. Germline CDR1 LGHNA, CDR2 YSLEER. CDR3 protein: CASKSALAGAYEQYF. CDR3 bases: TGCGCCAGCAAAAGCGCACTAGCGGGTGCCTACGAGCAGTACTTC.

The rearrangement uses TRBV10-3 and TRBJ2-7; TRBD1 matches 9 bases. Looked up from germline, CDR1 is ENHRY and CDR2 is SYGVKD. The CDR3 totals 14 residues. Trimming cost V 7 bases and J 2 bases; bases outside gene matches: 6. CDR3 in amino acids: CAIKGQGGTYEQYF. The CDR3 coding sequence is TGTGCCATCAAGGGACAGGGAGGAACCTACGAGCAGTACTTC.

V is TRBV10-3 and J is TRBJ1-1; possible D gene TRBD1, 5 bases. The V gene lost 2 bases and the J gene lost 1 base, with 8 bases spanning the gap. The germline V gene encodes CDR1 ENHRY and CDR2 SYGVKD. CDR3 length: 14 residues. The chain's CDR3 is CAISERQGNTEAFF. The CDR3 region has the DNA TGTGCCATCAGTGAGAGGCAGGGGAACACTGAAGCTTTCTTT.

CDR3 sequence: CASSLATDTQYF. In DNA, the CDR3 is TGCGCCAGCAGCTTGGCTACAGATACGCAGTATTTT. The V and J genes are TRBV5-1 and TRBJ2-3; no definite D call. The CDR3 extends over 12 amino acids. Germline CDR1 is SGHRS and CDR2 is YFSETQ. The germline V and J ends were trimmed by 0 bases and 3 bases, with 2 bases remaining between them.

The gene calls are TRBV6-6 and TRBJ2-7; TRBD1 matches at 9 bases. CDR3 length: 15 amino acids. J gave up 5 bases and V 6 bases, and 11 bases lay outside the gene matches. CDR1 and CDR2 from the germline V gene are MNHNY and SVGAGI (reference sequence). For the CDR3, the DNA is TGTGCCAGCAGAGTGGGACAGGGATTAGTACACGAGCAGTACTTC. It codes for CASRVGQGLVHEQYF.

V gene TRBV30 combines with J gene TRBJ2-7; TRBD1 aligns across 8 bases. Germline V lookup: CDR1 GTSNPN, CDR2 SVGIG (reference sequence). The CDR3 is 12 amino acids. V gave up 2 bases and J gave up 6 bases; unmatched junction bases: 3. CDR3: CAWSQGALEQYF. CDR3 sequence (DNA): TGTGCCTGGAGTCAGGGGGCCCTCGAGCAGTACTTC.

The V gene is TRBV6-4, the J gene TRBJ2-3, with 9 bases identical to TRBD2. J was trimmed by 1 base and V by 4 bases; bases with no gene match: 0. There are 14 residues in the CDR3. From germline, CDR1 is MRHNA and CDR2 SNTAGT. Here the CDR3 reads CASSGTSGTDTQYF. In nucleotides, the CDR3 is TGTGCCAGCAGTGGGACTAGCGGCACAGATACGCAGTATTTT.

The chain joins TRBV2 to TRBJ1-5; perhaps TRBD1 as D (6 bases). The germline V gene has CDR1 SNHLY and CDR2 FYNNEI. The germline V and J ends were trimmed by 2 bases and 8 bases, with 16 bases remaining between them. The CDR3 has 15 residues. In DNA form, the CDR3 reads TGTGCCAGCAGTGAACGGGGCAGGGGTACTGAGCCCCAGCATTTT. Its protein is CASSERGRGTEPQHF.

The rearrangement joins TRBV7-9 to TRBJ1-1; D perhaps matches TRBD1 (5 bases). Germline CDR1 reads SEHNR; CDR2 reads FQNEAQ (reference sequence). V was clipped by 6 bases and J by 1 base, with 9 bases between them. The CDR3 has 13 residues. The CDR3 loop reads CASRGRGNTEAFF. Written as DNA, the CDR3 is TGTGCCAGCAGGGGGAGGGGGAACACTGAAGCTTTCTTT.

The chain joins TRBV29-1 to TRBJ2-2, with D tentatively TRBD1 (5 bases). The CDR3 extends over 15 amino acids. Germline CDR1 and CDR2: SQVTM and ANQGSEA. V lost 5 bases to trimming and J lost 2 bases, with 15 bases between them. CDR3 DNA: TGCAGCGTTATTATTGGACGGACAAACACCGGGGAGCTGTTTTTT. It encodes CSVIIGRTNTGELFF.

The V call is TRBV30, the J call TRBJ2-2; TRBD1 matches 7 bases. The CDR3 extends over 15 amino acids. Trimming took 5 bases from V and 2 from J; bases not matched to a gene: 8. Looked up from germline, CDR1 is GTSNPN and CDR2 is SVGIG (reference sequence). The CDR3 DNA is TGTGCCTGGGCCGGACAGGTTATCAACACCGGGGAGCTGTTTTTT. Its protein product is CAWAGQVINTGELFF.

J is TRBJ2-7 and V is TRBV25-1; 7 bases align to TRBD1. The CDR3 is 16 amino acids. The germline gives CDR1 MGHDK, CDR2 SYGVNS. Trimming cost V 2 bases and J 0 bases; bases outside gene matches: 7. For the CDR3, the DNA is TGTGCCAGCAGTGAACCCGGGACAGCGGCCTCCTACGAGCAGTACTTC. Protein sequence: CASSEPGTAASYEQYF.